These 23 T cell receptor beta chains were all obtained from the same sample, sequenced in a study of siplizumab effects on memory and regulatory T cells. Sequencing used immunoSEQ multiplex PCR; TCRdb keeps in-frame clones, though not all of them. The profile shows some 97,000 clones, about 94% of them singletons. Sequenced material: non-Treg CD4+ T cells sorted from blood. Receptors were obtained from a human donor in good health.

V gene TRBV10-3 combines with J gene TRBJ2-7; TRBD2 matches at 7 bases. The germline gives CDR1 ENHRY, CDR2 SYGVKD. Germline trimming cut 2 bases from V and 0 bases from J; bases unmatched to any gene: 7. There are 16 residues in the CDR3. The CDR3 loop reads CAISESFAGVSYEQYF. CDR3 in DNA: TGTGCCATCAGTGAGAGTTTTGCGGGAGTCTCCTACGAGCAGTACTTC.

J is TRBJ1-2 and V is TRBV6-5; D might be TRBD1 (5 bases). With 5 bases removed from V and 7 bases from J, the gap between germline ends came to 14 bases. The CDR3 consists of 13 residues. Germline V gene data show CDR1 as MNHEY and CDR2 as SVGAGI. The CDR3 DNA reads TGTGCCAGCAGTCCCGCCCGCAGGGTTGGCTACACCTTC. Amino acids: CASSPARRVGYTF.

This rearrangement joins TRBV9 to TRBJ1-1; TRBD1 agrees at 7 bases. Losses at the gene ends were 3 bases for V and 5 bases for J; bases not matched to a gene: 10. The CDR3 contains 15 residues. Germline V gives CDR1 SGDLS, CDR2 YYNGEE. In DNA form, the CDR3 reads TGTGCCAGCAGCGACCCTCAGAGGGGGCAAACTGAAGCTTTCTTT. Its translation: CASSDPQRGQTEAFF.

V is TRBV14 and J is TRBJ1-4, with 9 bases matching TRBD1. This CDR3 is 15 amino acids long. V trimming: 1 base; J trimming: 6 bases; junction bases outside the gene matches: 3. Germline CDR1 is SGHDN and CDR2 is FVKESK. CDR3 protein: CASSQVDRGYEKLFF. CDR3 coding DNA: TGTGCCAGCAGCCAAGTCGACAGGGGGTATGAAAAACTGTTTTTT. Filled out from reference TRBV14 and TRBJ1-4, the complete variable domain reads EAGVTQFPSHSVIEKGQTVTLRCDPISGHDNLYWYRRVMGKEIKFLLHFVKESKQDESGMPNNRFLAERTGGTYSTLKVQPAELEDSGVYFCASSQVDRGYEKLFFGSGTQLSVL.

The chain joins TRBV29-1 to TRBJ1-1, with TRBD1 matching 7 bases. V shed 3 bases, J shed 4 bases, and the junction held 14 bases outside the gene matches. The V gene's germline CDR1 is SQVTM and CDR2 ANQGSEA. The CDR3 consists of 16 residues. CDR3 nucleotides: TGCAGCGTTGATTTCAGGGGGGGGGTTTTTGGCACTGAAGCTTTCTTT. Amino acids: CSVDFRGGVFGTEAFF.

CDR3 sequence reads: CASSQSYGYTF. The CDR3 DNA is TGTGCCAGCAGTCAATCTTATGGCTACACCTTC. This chain joins TRBV6-5 and TRBJ1-2; no firm D call. Looked up from germline, CDR1 is MNHEY and CDR2 is SVGAGI. This CDR3 spans 11 amino acids. V was clipped by 5 bases and J by 5 bases, with 6 bases between them.

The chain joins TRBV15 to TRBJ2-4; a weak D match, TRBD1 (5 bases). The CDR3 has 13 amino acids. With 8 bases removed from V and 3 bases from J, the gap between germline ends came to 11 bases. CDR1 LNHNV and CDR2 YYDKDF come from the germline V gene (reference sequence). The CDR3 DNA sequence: TGTGCCACCGTACCTCAGGGCAAAAACATTCAGTACTTC. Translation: CATVPQGKNIQYF. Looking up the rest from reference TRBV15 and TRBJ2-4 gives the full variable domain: DAMVIQNPRYQVTQFGKPVTLSCSQTLNHNVMYWYQQKSSQAPKLLFHYYDKDFNNEADTPDNFQSRRPNTSFCFLDIRSPGLGDTAMYLCATVPQGKNIQYFGAGTRLSVL.

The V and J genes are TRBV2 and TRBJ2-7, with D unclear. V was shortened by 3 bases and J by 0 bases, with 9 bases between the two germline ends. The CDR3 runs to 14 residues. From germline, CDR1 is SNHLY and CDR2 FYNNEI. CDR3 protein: CASSDFVSSYEQYF. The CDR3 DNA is TGTGCCAGCAGTGATTTCGTAAGCTCCTACGAGCAGTACTTC.

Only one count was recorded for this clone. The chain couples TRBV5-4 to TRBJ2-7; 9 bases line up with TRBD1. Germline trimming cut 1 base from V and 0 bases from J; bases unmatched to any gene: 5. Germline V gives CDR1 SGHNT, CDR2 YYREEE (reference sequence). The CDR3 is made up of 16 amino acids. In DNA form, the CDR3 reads TGTGCCAGCAGCTTGAAACAGGGGGCGGGCTCCTACGAGCAGTACTTC. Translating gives CASSLKQGAGSYEQYF.

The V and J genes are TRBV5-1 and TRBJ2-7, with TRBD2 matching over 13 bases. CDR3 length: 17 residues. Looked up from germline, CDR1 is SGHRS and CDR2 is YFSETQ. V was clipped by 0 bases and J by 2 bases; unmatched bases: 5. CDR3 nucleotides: TGCGCCAGCAGCTTGGCAACCGGACTAGCGGGAGCCTACGAGCAGTACTTC. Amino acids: CASSLATGLAGAYEQYF.

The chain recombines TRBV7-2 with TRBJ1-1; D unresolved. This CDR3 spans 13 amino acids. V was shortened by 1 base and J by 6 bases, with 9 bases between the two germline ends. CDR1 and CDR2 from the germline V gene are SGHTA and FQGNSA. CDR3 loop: CASSLGVGPEAFF. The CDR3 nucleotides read TGTGCCAGCAGCTTAGGCGTGGGCCCTGAAGCTTTCTTT.

CDR3 nucleotides: TGTGCCAGCAGCTTCCGGGACAGGCCTGTCTATCAGCCCCAGCATTTT. Translating it yields CASSFRDRPVYQPQHF. J is TRBJ1-5 and V is TRBV11-2, with 8 bases fitting TRBD1. This CDR3 region has 16 residues. From germline, CDR1 is SGHAT and CDR2 FQNNGV. The V and J ends lost 3 bases and 5 bases, in that order; junction bases with no gene match: 9.

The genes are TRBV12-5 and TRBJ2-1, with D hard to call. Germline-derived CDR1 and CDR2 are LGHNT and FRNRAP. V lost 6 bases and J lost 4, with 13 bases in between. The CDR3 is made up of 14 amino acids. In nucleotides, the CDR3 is TGTGCTAGTGGCTTGAGATCAAATTACAATGAGCAGTTCTTC. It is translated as CASGLRSNYNEQFF.

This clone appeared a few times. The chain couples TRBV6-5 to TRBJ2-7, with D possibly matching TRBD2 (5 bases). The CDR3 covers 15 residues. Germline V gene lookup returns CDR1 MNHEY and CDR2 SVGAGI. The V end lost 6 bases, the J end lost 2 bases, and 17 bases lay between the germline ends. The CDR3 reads CASSREFRTAYEQYF. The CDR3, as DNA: TGTGCCAGCAGCCGAGAGTTCCGGACTGCCTACGAGCAGTACTTC.

CDR3 sequence: CASSRDGSNTGELFF. The CDR3, as DNA: TGCGCCAGCTCCAGGGACGGGTCGAACACCGGGGAGCTGTTTTTT. V usage is TRBV5-1 and J usage is TRBJ2-2; D possibly matches TRBD1 or TRBD2 (5 bases each). CDR1 and CDR2 (germline): SGHRS, YFSETQ. This CDR3 has 15 amino acids. V was trimmed by 7 bases and J by 0 bases, leaving 13 bases between them.

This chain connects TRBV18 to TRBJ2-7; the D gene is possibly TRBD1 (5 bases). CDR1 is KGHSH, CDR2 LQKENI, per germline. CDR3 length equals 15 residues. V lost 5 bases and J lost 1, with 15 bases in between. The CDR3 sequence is CASSSQTAKSYEQYF. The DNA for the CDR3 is TGTGCCAGCTCATCCCAGACAGCTAAATCCTACGAGCAGTACTTC.

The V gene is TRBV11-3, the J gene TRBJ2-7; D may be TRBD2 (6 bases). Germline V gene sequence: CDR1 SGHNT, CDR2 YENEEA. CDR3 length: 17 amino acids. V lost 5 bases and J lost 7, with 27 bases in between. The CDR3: CASSIFRDSWSPGEQYF. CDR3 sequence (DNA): TGTGCCAGCAGCATTTTCCGGGACTCCTGGAGCCCGGGTGAGCAGTACTTC.

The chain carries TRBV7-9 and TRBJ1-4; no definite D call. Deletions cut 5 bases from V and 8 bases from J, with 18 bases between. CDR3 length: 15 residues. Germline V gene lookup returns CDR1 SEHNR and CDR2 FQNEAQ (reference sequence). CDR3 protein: CASSPGDRANEKLFF. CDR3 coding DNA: TGTGCCAGCAGCCCCGGTGACCGGGCGAACGAAAAACTGTTTTTT.

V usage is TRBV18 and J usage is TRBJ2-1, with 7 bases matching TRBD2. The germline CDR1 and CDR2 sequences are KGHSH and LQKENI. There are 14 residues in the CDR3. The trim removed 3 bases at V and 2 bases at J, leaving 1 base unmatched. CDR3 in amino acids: CASSPGLPYNEQFF. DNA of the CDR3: TGTGCCAGCTCACCGGGACTACCCTACAATGAGCAGTTCTTC.

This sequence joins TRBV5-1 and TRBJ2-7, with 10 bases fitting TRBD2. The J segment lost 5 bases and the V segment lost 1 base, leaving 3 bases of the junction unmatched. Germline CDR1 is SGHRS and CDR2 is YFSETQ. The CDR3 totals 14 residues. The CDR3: CASSLSGRAHEQYF. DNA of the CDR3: TGCGCCAGCAGCTTGAGCGGGAGGGCCCACGAGCAGTACTTC. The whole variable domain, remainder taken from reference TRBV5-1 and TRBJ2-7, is KAGVTQTPRYLIKTRGQQVTLSCSPISGHRSVSWYQQTPGQGLQFLFEYFSETQRNKGNFPGRFSGRQFSNSRSEMNVSTLELGDSALYLCASSLSGRAHEQYFGPGTRLTVT.

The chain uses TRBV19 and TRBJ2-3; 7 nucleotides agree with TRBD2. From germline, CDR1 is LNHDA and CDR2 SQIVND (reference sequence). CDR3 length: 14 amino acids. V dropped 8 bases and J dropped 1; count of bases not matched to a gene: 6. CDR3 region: CASSREIGTDTQYF. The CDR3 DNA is TGTGCCAGTTCGCGGGAGATCGGCACAGATACGCAGTATTTT.

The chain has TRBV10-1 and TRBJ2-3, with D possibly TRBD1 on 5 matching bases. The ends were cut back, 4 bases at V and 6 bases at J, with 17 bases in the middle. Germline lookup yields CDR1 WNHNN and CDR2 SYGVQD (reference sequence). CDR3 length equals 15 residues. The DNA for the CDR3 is TGCGCCAGCAGTGTCAGGGCTGCCCCAGAGGATACGCAGTATTTT. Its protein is CASSVRAAPEDTQYF.

The CDR3 spells CASSLSGGNTGELFF. CDR3 coding DNA: TGTGCCAGCAGCTTATCTGGGGGGAACACCGGGGAGCTGTTTTTT. The chain carries TRBV11-2 and TRBJ2-2, with D perhaps assigned TRBD1 or TRBD2 (5 bases each). V gave up 2 bases and J gave up 1 base, with 8 bases separating them. Germline V lookup: CDR1 SGHAT, CDR2 FQNNGV. The CDR3 is made up of 15 amino acids.